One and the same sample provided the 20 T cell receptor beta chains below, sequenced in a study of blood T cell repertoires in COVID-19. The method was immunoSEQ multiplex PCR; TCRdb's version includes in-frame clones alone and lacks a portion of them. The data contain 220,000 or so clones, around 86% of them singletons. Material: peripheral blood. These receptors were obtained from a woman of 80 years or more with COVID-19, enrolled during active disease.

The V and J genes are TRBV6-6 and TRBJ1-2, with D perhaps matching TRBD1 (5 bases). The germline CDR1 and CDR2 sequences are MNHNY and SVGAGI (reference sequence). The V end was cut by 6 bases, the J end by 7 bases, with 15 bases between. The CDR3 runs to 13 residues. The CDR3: CASRTGWVFGYTF. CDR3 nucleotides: TGTGCCAGCAGAACAGGCTGGGTATTTGGCTACACCTTC.

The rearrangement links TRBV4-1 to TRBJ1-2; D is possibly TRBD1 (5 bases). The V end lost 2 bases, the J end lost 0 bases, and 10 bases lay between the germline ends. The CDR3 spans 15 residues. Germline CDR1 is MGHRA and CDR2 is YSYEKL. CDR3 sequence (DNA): TGCGCCAGCAGCCAACGAGAGACAGCTAACTATGGCTACACCTTC. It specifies CASSQRETANYGYTF.

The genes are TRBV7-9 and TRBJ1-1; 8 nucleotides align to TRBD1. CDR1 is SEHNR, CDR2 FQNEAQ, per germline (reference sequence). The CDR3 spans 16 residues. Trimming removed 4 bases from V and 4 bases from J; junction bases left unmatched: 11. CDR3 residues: CASSSFRGRGGTEAFF. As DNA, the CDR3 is TGTGCCAGCAGCTCGTTCAGGGGGCGTGGTGGCACTGAAGCTTTCTTT.

CDR3 amino acids: CASTVSRGLRKLFF. In nucleotides, the CDR3 is TGTGCCAGCACCGTGAGCAGGGGGCTAAGAAAACTGTTTTTT. The rearrangement joins TRBV7-9 to TRBJ1-4, with 8 nucleotides matching TRBD1. CDR1 is SEHNR and CDR2 is FQNEAQ in the germline V gene (reference sequence). The CDR3 has 14 amino acids. J was trimmed by 10 bases and V by 7 bases; bases with no gene match: 11.

The CDR3 sequence is CASSLPGRAVNEQFF. The CDR3 nucleotides read TGTGCCAGCAGCTTACCCGGGAGGGCTGTCAATGAGCAGTTCTTC. The chain couples TRBV7-9 to TRBJ2-1, with 8 bases that match TRBD2. J gave up 6 bases and V 2 bases, and 6 bases lay outside the gene matches. CDR1 is SEHNR and CDR2 is FQNEAQ in the germline V gene (reference sequence). The CDR3 sequence is 15 residues long.

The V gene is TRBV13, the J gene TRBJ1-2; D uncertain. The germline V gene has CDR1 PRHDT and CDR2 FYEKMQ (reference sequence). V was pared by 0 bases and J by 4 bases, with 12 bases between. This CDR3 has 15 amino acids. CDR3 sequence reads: CASSLGKGVGYGYTF. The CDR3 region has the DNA TGTGCCAGCAGCTTAGGAAAGGGAGTTGGCTATGGCTACACCTTC.

The CDR3 region has the DNA TGTGCCAGCAGCTTAGTCCAGGGGACTGAAGCTTTCTTT. It yields the protein CASSLVQGTEAFF. The genes are TRBV7-9 and TRBJ1-1, with D maybe TRBD1 (6 bases). The germline CDR1 and CDR2 sequences are SEHNR and FQNEAQ (reference sequence). V was clipped by 1 base and J by 5 bases, with 8 bases between them. The CDR3 runs to 13 residues.

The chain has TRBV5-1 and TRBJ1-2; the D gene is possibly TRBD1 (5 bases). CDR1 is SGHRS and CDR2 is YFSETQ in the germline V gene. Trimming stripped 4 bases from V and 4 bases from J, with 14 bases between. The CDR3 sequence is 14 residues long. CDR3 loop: CASSPAGQGYGYTF. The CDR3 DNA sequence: TGCGCCAGCAGCCCCGCAGGGCAGGGCTATGGCTACACCTTC.

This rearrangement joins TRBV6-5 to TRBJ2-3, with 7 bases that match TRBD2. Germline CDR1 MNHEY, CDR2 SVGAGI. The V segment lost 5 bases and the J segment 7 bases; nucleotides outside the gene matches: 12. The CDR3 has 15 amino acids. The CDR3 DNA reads TGTGCCAGCAGTAACGTAGCGGGCCGAGGGAATACGCAGTATTTT. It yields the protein CASSNVAGRGNTQYF.

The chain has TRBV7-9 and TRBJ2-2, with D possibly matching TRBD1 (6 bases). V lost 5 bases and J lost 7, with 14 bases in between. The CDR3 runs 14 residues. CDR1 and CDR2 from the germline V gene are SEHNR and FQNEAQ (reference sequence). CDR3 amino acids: CASSPAGASGELFF. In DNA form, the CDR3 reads TGTGCCAGCAGCCCCGCAGGGGCGAGCGGGGAGCTGTTTTTT. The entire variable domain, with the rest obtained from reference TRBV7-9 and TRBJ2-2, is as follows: DTGVSQNPRHKITKRGQNVTFRCDPISEHNRLYWYRQTLGQGPEFLTYFQNEAQLEKSRLLSDRFSAERPKGSFSTLEIQRTEQGDSAMYLCASSPAGASGELFFGEGSRLTVL.

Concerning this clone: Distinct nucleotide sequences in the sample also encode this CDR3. CDR3 bases: TGTGCCTGGAGTGTCGGGACAGGAGTTGAAAAACTGTTTTTT. This translates into CAWSVGTGVEKLFF. The V and J genes are TRBV30 and TRBJ1-4; 8 nucleotides agree with TRBD1. The CDR3 is 14 amino acids. V lost 0 bases to trimming and J lost 7 bases; unmatched junction nucleotides: 4. Germline V gene lookup returns CDR1 GTSNPN and CDR2 SVGIG (reference sequence).

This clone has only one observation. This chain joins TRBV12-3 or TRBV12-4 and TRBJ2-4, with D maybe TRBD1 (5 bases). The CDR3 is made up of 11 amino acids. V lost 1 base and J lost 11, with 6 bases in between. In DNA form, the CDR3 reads TGTGCCAGCAGTTTAGAAGGGGTTCAGTACTTC. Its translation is CASSLEGVQYF.

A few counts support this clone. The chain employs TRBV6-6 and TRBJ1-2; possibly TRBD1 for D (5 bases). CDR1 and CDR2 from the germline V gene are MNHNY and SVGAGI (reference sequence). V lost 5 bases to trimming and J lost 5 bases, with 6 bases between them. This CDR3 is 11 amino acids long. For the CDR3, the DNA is TGTGCCAGCAGTGGGACTTATGGCTACACCTTC. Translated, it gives CASSGTYGYTF.

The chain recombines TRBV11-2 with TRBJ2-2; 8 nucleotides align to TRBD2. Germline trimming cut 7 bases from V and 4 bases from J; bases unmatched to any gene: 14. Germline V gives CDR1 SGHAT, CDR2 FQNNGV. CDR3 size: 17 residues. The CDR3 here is CASTQRGAGVGTGELFF. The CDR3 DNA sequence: TGTGCCAGCACCCAACGGGGAGCGGGAGTCGGCACCGGGGAGCTGTTTTTT.

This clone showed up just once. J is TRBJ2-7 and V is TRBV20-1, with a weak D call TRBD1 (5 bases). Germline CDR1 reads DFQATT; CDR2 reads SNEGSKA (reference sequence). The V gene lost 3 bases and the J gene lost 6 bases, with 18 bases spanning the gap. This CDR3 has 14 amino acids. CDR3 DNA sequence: TGCAGTGCTAGTCGGATCCAGGGAAGGAGCGAGCAGTACTTC. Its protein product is CSASRIQGRSEQYF.

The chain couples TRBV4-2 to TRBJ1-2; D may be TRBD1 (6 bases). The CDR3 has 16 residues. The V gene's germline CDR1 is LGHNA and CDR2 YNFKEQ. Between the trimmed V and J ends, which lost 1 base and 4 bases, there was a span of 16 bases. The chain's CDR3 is CASSQGFRGALYGYTF. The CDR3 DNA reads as TGTGCCAGCAGCCAAGGATTTCGGGGGGCTCTCTATGGCTACACCTTC.

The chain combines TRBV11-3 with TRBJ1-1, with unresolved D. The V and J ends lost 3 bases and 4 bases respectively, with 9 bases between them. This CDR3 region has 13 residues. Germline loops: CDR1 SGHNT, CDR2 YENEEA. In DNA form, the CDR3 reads TGTGCCAGCAGCTTTAAACACGCCACTGAAGCTTTCTTT. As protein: CASSFKHATEAFF.

The CDR3 nucleotides are TGTGCCAGCAGCGGTACAGGGGGAGATACGCAGTATTTT. Its protein product is CASSGTGGDTQYF. V usage is TRBV7-9 and J usage is TRBJ2-3; 8 bases fit TRBD1. Trimming removed 5 bases from V and 5 bases from J; junction bases left unmatched: 3. Germline lookup yields CDR1 SEHNR and CDR2 FQNEAQ (reference sequence). This CDR3 has 13 residues.

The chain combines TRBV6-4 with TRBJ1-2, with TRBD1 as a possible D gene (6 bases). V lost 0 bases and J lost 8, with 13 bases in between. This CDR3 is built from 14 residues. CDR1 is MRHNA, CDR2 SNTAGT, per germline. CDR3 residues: CASSDSGRGVGYTF. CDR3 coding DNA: TGTGCCAGCAGTGACTCGGGCAGGGGAGTAGGCTACACCTTC.

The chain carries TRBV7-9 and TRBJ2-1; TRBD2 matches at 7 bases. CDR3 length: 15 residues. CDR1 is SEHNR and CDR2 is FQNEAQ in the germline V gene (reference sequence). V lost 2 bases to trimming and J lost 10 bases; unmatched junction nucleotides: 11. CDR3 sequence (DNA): TGTGCCAGCAGCTTAAGGGCGGGAGAAGTCGGGGAGCAGTTCTTC. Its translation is CASSLRAGEVGEQFF.